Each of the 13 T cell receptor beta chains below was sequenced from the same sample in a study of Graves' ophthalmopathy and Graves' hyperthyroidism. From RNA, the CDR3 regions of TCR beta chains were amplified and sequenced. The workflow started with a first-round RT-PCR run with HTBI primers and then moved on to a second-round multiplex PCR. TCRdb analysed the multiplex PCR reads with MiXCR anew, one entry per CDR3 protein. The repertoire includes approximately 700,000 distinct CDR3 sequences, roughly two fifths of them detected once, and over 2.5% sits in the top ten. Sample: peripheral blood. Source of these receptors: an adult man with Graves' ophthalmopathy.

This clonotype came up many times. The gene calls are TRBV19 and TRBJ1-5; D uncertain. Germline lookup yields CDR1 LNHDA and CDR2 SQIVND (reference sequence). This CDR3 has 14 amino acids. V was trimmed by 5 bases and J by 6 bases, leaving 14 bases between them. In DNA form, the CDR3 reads TGTGCCAGTAGTTCACGTCCGACTTCTCAGCCCCAGCATTTT. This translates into CASSSRPTSQPQHF.

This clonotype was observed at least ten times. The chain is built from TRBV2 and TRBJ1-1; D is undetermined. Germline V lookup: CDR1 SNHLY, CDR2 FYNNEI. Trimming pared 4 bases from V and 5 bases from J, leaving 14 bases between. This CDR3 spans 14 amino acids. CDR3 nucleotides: TGTGCCAGCAGTGTTGGGTTGGTGGGGACTGAAGCTTTCTTT. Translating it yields CASSVGLVGTEAFF.

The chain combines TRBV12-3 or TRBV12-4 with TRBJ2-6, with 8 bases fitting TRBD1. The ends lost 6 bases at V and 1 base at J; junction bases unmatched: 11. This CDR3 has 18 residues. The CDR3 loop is CASSPPTGASSGANVLTF. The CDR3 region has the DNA TGTGCCAGCAGCCCACCGACAGGGGCAAGTTCTGGGGCCAACGTCCTGACTTTC.

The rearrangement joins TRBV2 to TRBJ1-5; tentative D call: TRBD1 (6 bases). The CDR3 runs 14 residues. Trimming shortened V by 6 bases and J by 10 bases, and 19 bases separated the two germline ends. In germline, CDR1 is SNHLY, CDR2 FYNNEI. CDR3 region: CASSKDSPWEPQHF. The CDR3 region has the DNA TGTGCCAGCAGCAAGGACAGCCCCTGGGAACCCCAGCATTTT. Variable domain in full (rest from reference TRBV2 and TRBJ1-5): EPEVTQTPSHQVTQMGQEVILRCVPISNHLYFYWYRQILGQKVEFLVSFYNNEISEKSEIFDDQFSVERPDGSNFTLKIRSTKLEDSAMYFCASSKDSPWEPQHFGDGTRLSIL.

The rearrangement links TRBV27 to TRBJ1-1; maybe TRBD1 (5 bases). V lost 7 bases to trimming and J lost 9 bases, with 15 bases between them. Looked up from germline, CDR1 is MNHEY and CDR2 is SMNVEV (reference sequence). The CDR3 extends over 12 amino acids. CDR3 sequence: CASTGEGRQAFF. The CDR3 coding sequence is TGTGCCAGCACGGGTGAGGGGCGCCAAGCTTTCTTT.

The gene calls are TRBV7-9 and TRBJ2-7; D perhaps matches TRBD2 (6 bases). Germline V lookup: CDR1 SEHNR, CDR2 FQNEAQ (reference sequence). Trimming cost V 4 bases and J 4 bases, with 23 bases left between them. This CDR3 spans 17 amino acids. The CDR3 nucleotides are TGTGCCAGCAGCTGGGGCCGGAGGGTCCTCCCCTCGTACGAGCAGTACTTC. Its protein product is CASSWGRRVLPSYEQYF.

The CDR3 nucleotides read TGTGCCAGTAGTATCGGGCAGATCTTAGGGGAGCTGTTTTTT. It codes for CASSIGQILGELFF. This chain joins TRBV19 and TRBJ2-2; D is ambiguous. The CDR3 contains 14 residues. Trimming took 3 bases from V and 8 from J, leaving 13 bases between them. CDR1 is LNHDA, CDR2 SQIVND, per germline (reference sequence).

DNA of the CDR3: TGTGCCAGCAGGCTTGGGGGGGGCGCTGAAGCTTTCTTT. Its protein is CASRLGGGAEAFF. This chain uses TRBV12-3 or TRBV12-4 with TRBJ1-1, with D perhaps matching TRBD1 (6 bases). The CDR3 spans 13 residues. V lost 6 bases, J lost 6 bases, and 14 bases lay in between.

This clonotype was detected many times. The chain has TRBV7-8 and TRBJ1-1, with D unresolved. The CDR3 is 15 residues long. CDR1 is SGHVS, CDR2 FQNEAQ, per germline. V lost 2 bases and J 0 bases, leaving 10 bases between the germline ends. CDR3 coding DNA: TGTGCCAGCAGCTTAAGGTCGGAGATGAACACTGAAGCTTTCTTT. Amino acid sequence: CASSLRSEMNTEAFF.

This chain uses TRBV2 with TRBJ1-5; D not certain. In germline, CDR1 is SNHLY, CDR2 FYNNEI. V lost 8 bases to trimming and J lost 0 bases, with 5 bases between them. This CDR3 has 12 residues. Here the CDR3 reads CASHYSNQPQHF. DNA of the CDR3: TGTGCCAGCCACTATAGCAATCAGCCCCAGCATTTT. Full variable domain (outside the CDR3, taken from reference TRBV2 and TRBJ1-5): EPEVTQTPSHQVTQMGQEVILRCVPISNHLYFYWYRQILGQKVEFLVSFYNNEISEKSEIFDDQFSVERPDGSNFTLKIRSTKLEDSAMYFCASHYSNQPQHFGDGTRLSIL.

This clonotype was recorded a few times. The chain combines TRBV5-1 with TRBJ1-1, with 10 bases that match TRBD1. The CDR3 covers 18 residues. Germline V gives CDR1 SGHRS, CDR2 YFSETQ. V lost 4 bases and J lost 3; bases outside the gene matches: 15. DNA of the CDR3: TGCGCCAGCAGCATAGAGGGACAGGGGATAAGTTGGGACACTGAAGCTTTCTTT. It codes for CASSIEGQGISWDTEAFF.

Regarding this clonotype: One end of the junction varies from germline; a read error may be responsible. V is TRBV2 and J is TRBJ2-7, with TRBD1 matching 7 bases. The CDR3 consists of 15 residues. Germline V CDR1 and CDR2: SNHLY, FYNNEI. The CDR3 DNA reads TGTGCCAGCAGACAGGGGACCGAGACTGTTGGCGTGCAGCACTTC. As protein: CASRQGTETVGVQHF.

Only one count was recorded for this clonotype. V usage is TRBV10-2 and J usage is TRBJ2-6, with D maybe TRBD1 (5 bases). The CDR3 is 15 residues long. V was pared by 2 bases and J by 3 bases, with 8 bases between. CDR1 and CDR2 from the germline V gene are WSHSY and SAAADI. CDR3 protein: CASSEGALGANVLTF. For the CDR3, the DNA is TGCGCCAGCAGTGAGGGGGCCCTTGGGGCCAACGTCCTGACTTTC.